This passage covers 30 T cell receptor beta chains from one sample sequenced in a study of technical replicates of blood from a few donors. The assay was immunoSEQ multiplex PCR, and TCRdb's table has in-frame clones only and misses some. In the table there are around 60,000 clones, almost 95% of which are singletons. The sequencing sample was made of PBMCs. All receptors come from a human donor in good health. Some clones in this sample may be carry-over from other donors' samples.

This clone appeared once. This sequence joins TRBV5-6 and TRBJ2-7, with 7 bases matching TRBD1. The CDR3 covers 14 residues. The germline gives CDR1 SGHDT, CDR2 YYEEEE. Trimming took 3 bases from V and 3 from J; bases not matched to a gene: 6. DNA of the CDR3: TGTGCCAGCAGCTGGAGACAGGGTTACTACGAGCAGTACTTC. Amino acid sequence: CASSWRQGYYEQYF.

The genes are TRBV15 and TRBJ1-6; D is possibly TRBD1 (5 bases). Trimming shortened V by 5 bases and J by 9 bases, and 17 bases separated the two germline ends. This CDR3 has 15 residues. The germline V gene has CDR1 LNHNV and CDR2 YYDKDF (reference sequence). CDR3: CATSPRGQGGSPLHF. The DNA of the CDR3 is TGTGCCACCAGCCCACGTGGGCAGGGAGGTTCACCCCTCCACTTT.

In its sample, this clone was seen once. V usage is TRBV7-2 and J usage is TRBJ1-1; the D gene is possibly TRBD1 (6 bases). V was trimmed by 3 bases and J by 6 bases, leaving 11 bases between them. This CDR3 spans 13 amino acids. CDR1 SGHTA and CDR2 FQGNSA come from the germline V gene. The CDR3 sequence: CASSLDRTAEAFF. CDR3 nucleotides: TGTGCCAGCAGCTTGGATAGGACAGCTGAAGCTTTCTTT.

This clone was observed a handful of times. The V and J genes are TRBV10-3 and TRBJ1-2; 10 positions agree with TRBD1. V lost 5 bases and J lost 6; bases outside the gene matches: 9. The CDR3 contains 15 residues. Germline CDR1 is ENHRY and CDR2 is SYGVKD. DNA for the CDR3: TGTGCCATCAGTCTGTTGGGACAGGGGAGCGATGGCTACACCTTC. It specifies CAISLLGQGSDGYTF.

V and J are TRBV28 and TRBJ1-2; D possibly corresponds to TRBD1 (6 bases). The V gene lost 5 bases and the J gene lost 3 bases, with 28 bases spanning the gap. The germline gives CDR1 MDHEN, CDR2 SYDVKM. The CDR3 runs 19 residues. For the CDR3, the DNA is TGTGCCAGCAGTACCGGCGGGACTGGGGGGGCTAGCGGCGACTATGGCTACACCTTC. Protein product: CASSTGGTGGASGDYGYTF.

V and J are TRBV27 and TRBJ2-3, with 15 positions matching TRBD2. CDR3 length: 17 amino acids. The trim removed 2 bases at V and 5 bases at J, leaving 5 bases unmatched. Germline lookup yields CDR1 MNHEY and CDR2 SMNVEV (reference sequence). The CDR3 nucleotides are TGTGCCAGCAGTTTACCCTGGACTAGCGGGGGGGAAGATACGCAGTATTTT. Amino acid sequence: CASSLPWTSGGEDTQYF.

The chain carries TRBV4-1 and TRBJ2-5, with 8 bases identical to TRBD2. The CDR3 is 17 amino acids. Trimming at V came to 0 bases and at J to 3 bases, leaving 9 bases not matched to a gene. From germline, CDR1 is MGHRA and CDR2 YSYEKL. The CDR3 protein is CASSQDRIGTRKETQYF. The CDR3 DNA follows: TGCGCCAGCAGCCAAGATCGAATCGGGACTAGGAAAGAGACCCAGTACTTC.

V usage is TRBV4-3 and J usage is TRBJ2-1; D possibly corresponds to TRBD2 (5 bases). The CDR3 consists of 17 residues. CDR1 and CDR2 (germline): LGHNA, YSLEER. V lost 3 bases and J 0 bases, leaving 15 bases between the germline ends. Here the CDR3 reads CASSQKSGYSSYNEQFF. The CDR3 DNA reads TGCGCCAGCAGCCAGAAAAGCGGATACAGCTCCTACAATGAGCAGTTCTTC.

The J gene is TRBJ2-5, the V gene TRBV5-8; D possibly corresponds to TRBD1 (6 bases). V gave up 3 bases and J gave up 3 bases, with 15 bases separating them. The CDR3 is 15 residues long. The germline gives CDR1 SGHTS, CDR2 YDEGEE. The CDR3 DNA follows: TGTGCCAGCAGCTCGAACCGGGACATCAAAGAGACCCAGTACTTC. Amino acid sequence: CASSSNRDIKETQYF.

This chain links TRBV2 with TRBJ2-5; possible D gene TRBD2, 6 bases. Trimming pared 6 bases from V and 5 bases from J, leaving 19 bases between. Germline lookup yields CDR1 SNHLY and CDR2 FYNNEI. CDR3 length: 15 residues. DNA for the CDR3: TGTGCCAGCAGGTTTAGGAGCGGGCCGGGCGAGACCCAGTACTTC. Its protein product is CASRFRSGPGETQYF.

This rearrangement joins TRBV7-6 to TRBJ1-5, with D unclear. Germline CDR1 reads SGHVS; CDR2 reads FNYEAQ. The CDR3 runs to 13 residues. Trimming shortened V by 6 bases and J by 7 bases, and 13 bases separated the two germline ends. CDR3 loop: CASRKRGFQPQHF. The DNA of the CDR3 is TGTGCCAGCAGAAAACGAGGTTTCCAGCCCCAGCATTTT.

This chain connects TRBV2 to TRBJ2-1; 11 bases align to TRBD2. Unmatched junction bases numbered 5, after V lost 7 bases and J lost 6 bases. From germline, CDR1 is SNHLY and CDR2 FYNNEI. This CDR3 comprises 14 residues. CDR3 loop: CASTAGTSGNEQFF. The CDR3, as DNA: TGTGCCAGCACCGCTGGGACTAGCGGCAATGAGCAGTTCTTC. The full variable domain, in which reference TRBV2 and TRBJ2-1 provide the parts outside the CDR3, is EPEVTQTPSHQVTQMGQEVILRCVPISNHLYFYWYRQILGQKVEFLVSFYNNEISEKSEIFDDQFSVERPDGSNFTLKIRSTKLEDSAMYFCASTAGTSGNEQFFGPGTRLTVL.

V gene TRBV14 combines with J gene TRBJ2-7; 9 nucleotides match TRBD2. V shed 4 bases, J shed 0 bases, and the junction held 4 bases outside the gene matches. This CDR3 has 15 residues. Germline CDR1 and CDR2: SGHDN and FVKESK. In DNA, the CDR3 is TGTGCCAGCAGCCCCCTAGCGGGAACCTCCTACGAGCAGTACTTC. Its translation: CASSPLAGTSYEQYF.

This clone was seen a single time. The V and J genes are TRBV20-1 and TRBJ2-7; D is undetermined. CDR1 DFQATT and CDR2 SNEGSKA come from the germline V gene (reference sequence). The CDR3 has 11 amino acids. V was shortened by 2 bases and J by 3 bases, with 5 bases between the two germline ends. The CDR3 sequence is CSARSGYEQYF. The CDR3 DNA follows: TGCAGTGCTAGATCAGGCTACGAGCAGTACTTC.

The chain recombines TRBV29-1 with TRBJ1-2; D gene ambiguous. Trimming stripped 3 bases from V and 6 bases from J, with 2 bases between. The CDR3 runs to 9 residues. Germline V lookup: CDR1 SQVTM, CDR2 ANQGSEA. In nucleotides, the CDR3 is TGCAGCGTTGACGATGGCTACACCTTC. Its translation is CSVDDGYTF.

The gene calls are TRBV19 and TRBJ1-2; 9 bases line up with TRBD1. Germline CDR1 reads LNHDA; CDR2 reads SQIVND (reference sequence). V lost 4 bases, J lost 1 base, and 7 bases stayed unmatched. There are 16 residues in the CDR3. The CDR3 DNA reads as TGTGCCAGTAGTACCTCCTCGGGACAGGGTAACTATGGCTACACCTTC. Its protein is CASSTSSGQGNYGYTF.

The rearrangement joins TRBV5-6 to TRBJ1-1, with D possibly matching TRBD1 (5 bases). Germline lookup yields CDR1 SGHDT and CDR2 YYEEEE. The V end was cut by 0 bases, the J end by 4 bases, with 13 bases between. The CDR3 contains 15 residues. The CDR3 reads CASSLVRAQATEAFF. In DNA, the CDR3 is TGTGCCAGCAGCTTGGTCAGGGCGCAGGCCACTGAAGCTTTCTTT.

The chain recombines TRBV7-2 with TRBJ2-1; D is undetermined. Germline CDR1 is SGHTA and CDR2 is FQGNSA. The ends were cut back, 1 base at V and 6 bases at J, with 10 bases in the middle. The CDR3 runs to 14 residues. The CDR3: CASSLVPGFNEQFF. The CDR3 DNA reads as TGTGCCAGCAGCTTAGTTCCCGGTTTCAATGAGCAGTTCTTC.

This CDR3 is CASSLGRTGRTGANVLTF. The DNA for the CDR3 is TGTGCCAGCAGCTTAGGGAGGACAGGGAGGACTGGGGCCAACGTCCTGACTTTC. The gene calls are TRBV7-8 and TRBJ2-6; 8 bases line up with TRBD1. The length of the CDR3 is 18 residues. The trim removed 1 base at V and 2 bases at J, leaving 7 bases unmatched. Germline V gene data show CDR1 as SGHVS and CDR2 as FQNEAQ. The whole variable domain, filled in from reference TRBV7-8 and TRBJ2-6, reads GAGVSQSPRYKVAKRGQDVALRCDPISGHVSLFWYQQALGQGPEFLTYFQNEAQLDKSGLPSDRFFAERPEGSVSTLKIQRTQQEDSAVYLCASSLGRTGRTGANVLTFGAGSRLTVL.

The chain links TRBV5-1 to TRBJ1-1, with D possibly being TRBD1 (6 bases). Germline CDR1 SGHRS, CDR2 YFSETQ. This CDR3 comprises 15 residues. V lost 3 bases to trimming and J lost 5 bases, with 17 bases between them. The CDR3 DNA reads TGCGCCAGCAGCTACACAGGGAGTGGGCTGACTGAAGCTTTCTTT. Its translation: CASSYTGSGLTEAFF. Together with reference TRBV5-1 and TRBJ1-1, the CDR3 gives the full variable domain: KAGVTQTPRYLIKTRGQQVTLSCSPISGHRSVSWYQQTPGQGLQFLFEYFSETQRNKGNFPGRFSGRQFSNSRSEMNVSTLELGDSALYLCASSYTGSGLTEAFFGQGTRLTVV.

The V gene is TRBV6-1, the J gene TRBJ1-5, with D uncertain. This CDR3 is 12 amino acids long. Germline CDR1 reads MNHNS; CDR2 reads SASEGT. The germline V and J ends were trimmed by 7 bases and 4 bases, with 8 bases remaining between them. The CDR3 sequence is CASNTGNQPQHF. The CDR3 nucleotides are TGTGCCAGCAACACGGGAAATCAGCCCCAGCATTTT.

This clone came up a few times. The chain is built from TRBV5-1 and TRBJ2-7; 8 bases align to TRBD2. This CDR3 is 15 amino acids long. In germline, CDR1 is SGHRS, CDR2 YFSETQ. Unmatched junction bases numbered 14, after V lost 8 bases and J lost 4 bases. The CDR3 DNA follows: TGCGCCAGTTTCCCCCACCCAGCGGGGGCGTACGAGCAGTACTTC. Translation gives CASFPHPAGAYEQYF. Complete variable domain (other parts from reference TRBV5-1 and TRBJ2-7): KAGVTQTPRYLIKTRGQQVTLSCSPISGHRSVSWYQQTPGQGLQFLFEYFSETQRNKGNFPGRFSGRQFSNSRSEMNVSTLELGDSALYLCASFPHPAGAYEQYFGPGTRLTVT.

The chain is built from TRBV6-1 and TRBJ1-5; D ambiguous. Per germline, CDR1 MNHNS and CDR2 SASEGT. The V end lost 7 bases, the J end lost 6 bases, and 16 bases lay between the germline ends. The CDR3 has 14 residues. CDR3 protein: CASNKGGSGQPQHF. CDR3 nucleotide sequence: TGTGCCAGCAATAAGGGAGGGAGCGGTCAGCCCCAGCATTTT.

This chain connects TRBV9 to TRBJ1-2, with TRBD1 identical over 7 bases. V was pared by 0 bases and J by 8 bases, with 10 bases of the junction left unmatched. The CDR3 is 15 residues long. Germline loops: CDR1 SGDLS, CDR2 YYNGEE. The CDR3 region has the DNA TGTGCCAGCAGCGTAGAGGGTGAGGGGGCGTCGGGCTACACCTTC. Protein: CASSVEGEGASGYTF.

The rearrangement uses TRBV20-1 and TRBJ2-3, with D hard to call. CDR3 length: 11 residues. Germline values: CDR1 DFQATT, CDR2 SNEGSKA (reference sequence). V lost 2 bases, J lost 5 bases, and 5 bases lay in between. The CDR3 region is CSARPGDTQYF. In nucleotides, the CDR3 is TGCAGTGCTAGACCCGGAGATACGCAGTATTTT.

V is TRBV7-2 and J is TRBJ2-3; 7 nucleotides agree with TRBD2. The germline CDR1 and CDR2 sequences are SGHTA and FQGNSA. Trimming took 5 bases from V and 5 from J; bases not matched to a gene: 13. The CDR3 loop spans 16 amino acids. For the CDR3, the DNA is TGTGCCAGCAGCAATCGTCGAGCGGGGTTACGAGATACGCAGTATTTT. Translation: CASSNRRAGLRDTQYF.

The chain joins TRBV11-1 to TRBJ1-1, with 11 bases lining up with TRBD1. The CDR3 has 14 residues. Germline CDR1 reads SGHAT; CDR2 reads FQDESV (reference sequence). V lost 5 bases to trimming and J lost 3 bases; unmatched junction nucleotides: 2. Written as DNA, the CDR3 is TGTGCCAGCAGCCGGGGACAGGGGGACACTGAAGCTTTCTTT. This gives the protein CASSRGQGDTEAFF. Variable domain in full (rest from reference TRBV11-1 and TRBJ1-1): EAEVAQSPRYKITEKSQAVAFWCDPISGHATLYWYRQILGQGPELLVQFQDESVVDDSQLPKDRFSAERLKGVDSTLKIQPAELGDSAMYLCASSRGQGDTEAFFGQGTRLTVV.

This chain uses TRBV4-1 with TRBJ2-7, with TRBD2 matching over 12 bases. The CDR3 contains 17 residues. In germline, CDR1 is MGHRA, CDR2 YSYEKL. Trimming removed 6 bases from V and 3 bases from J; junction bases left unmatched: 12. As DNA, the CDR3 is TGCGCCAGCAGGCCGACTAGCGGGGGACTACTGATCTACGAGCAGTACTTC. Translation: CASRPTSGGLLIYEQYF.

Details on this clone: This sample includes further DNA sequences coding for the same CDR3. The CDR3 loop reads CASSLELSTDTQYF. The CDR3 DNA reads TGCGCCAGCAGCTTGGAGCTTTCCACAGATACGCAGTATTTT. The J gene is TRBJ2-3, the V gene TRBV5-1; the D is unclear. Germline V gene lookup returns CDR1 SGHRS and CDR2 YFSETQ. V lost 0 bases and J lost 2, with 7 bases in between. The CDR3 consists of 14 residues.

The gene calls are TRBV6-5 and TRBJ1-5, with D tentatively TRBD1 (6 bases). V lost 6 bases and J lost 0, with 12 bases in between. Germline lookup yields CDR1 MNHEY and CDR2 SVGAGI. CDR3 size: 15 residues. CDR3 in amino acids: CASRRGSLSNQPQHF. The CDR3 DNA is TGTGCCAGCAGGAGGGGGTCCCTTAGCAATCAGCCCCAGCATTTT.